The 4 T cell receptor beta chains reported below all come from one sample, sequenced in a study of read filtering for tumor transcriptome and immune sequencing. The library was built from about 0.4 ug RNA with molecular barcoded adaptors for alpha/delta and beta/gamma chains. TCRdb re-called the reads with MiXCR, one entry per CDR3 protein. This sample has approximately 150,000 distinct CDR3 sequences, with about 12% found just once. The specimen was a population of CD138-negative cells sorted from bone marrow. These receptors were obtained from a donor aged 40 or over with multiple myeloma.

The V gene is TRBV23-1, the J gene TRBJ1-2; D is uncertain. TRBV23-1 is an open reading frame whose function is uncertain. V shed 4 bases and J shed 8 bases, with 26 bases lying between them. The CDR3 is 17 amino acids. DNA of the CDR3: TGCGCCAGCAGTCCCCACCTAGGGCAGCCGAAGTTCTGGGGCTACACCTTC. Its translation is CASSPHLGQPKFWGYTF.

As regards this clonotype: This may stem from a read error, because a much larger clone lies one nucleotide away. CDR3 sequence: CASSLDRGPNQPQRF. CDR3 in DNA: TGTGCCAGCAGCTTAGATCGGGGCCCAAATCAGCCCCAGCGTTTT. The chain recombines TRBV7-2 with TRBJ1-5; a possible D gene is TRBD1 (5 bases). In germline, CDR1 is SGHTA, CDR2 FQGNSA. There are 15 residues in the CDR3.

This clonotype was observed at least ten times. The CDR3 DNA sequence: TGTGCCACCAGTGACAACGGACTAGCGCTCTACAATGAGCAGTTCTTC. Its translation: CATSDNGLALYNEQFF. This chain joins TRBV24-1 and TRBJ2-1; 9 bases fit TRBD2. The V gene's germline CDR1 is KGHDR and CDR2 SFDVKD. V shed 4 bases and J 3 bases; nucleotides not matched to a gene: 6. CDR3 size: 16 residues.

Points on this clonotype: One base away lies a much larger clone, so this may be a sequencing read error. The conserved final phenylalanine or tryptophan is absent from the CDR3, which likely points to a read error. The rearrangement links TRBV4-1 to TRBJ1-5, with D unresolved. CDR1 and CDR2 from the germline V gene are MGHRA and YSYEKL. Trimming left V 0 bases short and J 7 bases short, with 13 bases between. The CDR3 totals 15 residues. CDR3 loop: CASSQDWFQEQPQHL. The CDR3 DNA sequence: TGCGCCAGCAGCCAAGATTGGTTCCAGGAGCAGCCCCAGCATTTA.